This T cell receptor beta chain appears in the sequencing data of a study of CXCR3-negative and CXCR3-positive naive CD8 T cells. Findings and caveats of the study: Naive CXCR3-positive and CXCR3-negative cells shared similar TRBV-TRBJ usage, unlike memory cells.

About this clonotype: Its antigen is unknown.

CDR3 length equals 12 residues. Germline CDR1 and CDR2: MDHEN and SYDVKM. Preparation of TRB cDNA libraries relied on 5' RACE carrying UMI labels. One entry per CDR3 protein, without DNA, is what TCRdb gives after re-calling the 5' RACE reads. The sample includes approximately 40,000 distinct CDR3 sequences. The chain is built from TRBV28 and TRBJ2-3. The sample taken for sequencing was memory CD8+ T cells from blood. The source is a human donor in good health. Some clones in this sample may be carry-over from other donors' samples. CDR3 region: CASSWATATQYF.